The following is a T cell receptor beta chain sequence with its context. Its antigen target is currently unknown. No base quality values were provided; no much bigger clone lies one nucleotide off. This record comes from a study of T cell responses to AZD1222 COVID-19 vaccine (dated by TCRdb to about 2021). Notes on the research overall: TCR sequencing was performed for approximately 240 trial participants, of whom about 200 were given two doses of AZD1222 and around 26 were given two doses of MenACWY control vaccine. Enrollment into the trials was organized by age into subgroups of 18-55, 56-69 and 70-plus years, and those subgroups contained approximately 160, 26 and 62 TCR-sequenced participants, respectively. What the study reported, not specific to this receptor: The 56-69-year group was small, and its depth increase did not reach significance, likely because of low power. Because no day 14 peak-response samples were available, the repertoires could be characterized only after the peak T cell response. Most participants were white British and females outnumbered males, and the authors suggested that clonal diversity may have been underestimated. The whole spike protein was spanned by vaccine-associated CD4 TCRs, and dominant responses were seen in regions 160-218 and 743-854. Only six AZD1222 recipients were SARS-CoV-2 seropositive at baseline, limiting conclusions about previously exposed vaccinees. Reportedly, almost half of the unique spike-specific TCRs recognized epitopes lying outside the regions that are mutated in the B.1.351 and B.1.1.7 variants. After two AZD1222 doses, spike-specific TCR breadth and depth were significantly higher than at day 0 and than in MenACWY recipients.

The CDR3 contains 12 residues, cysteine and phenylalanine counted. The CDR3 DNA has 36 bases and is translated from base 1. Relative to germline, V is 5 bases shorter and J is 4 bases shorter, with 9 bases between their ends. The germline V gene yields ENHRY for CDR1 and SYGVKD for CDR2. The CDR3 regions of human TCRbeta chains were subjected to immunosequencing. From the authors' description of their analysis: TCRs in the repertoires were matched against a reference library of SARS-CoV-2-specific TCRs that had been generated with the MIRA antigen-specificity platform. Breadth was defined as the fraction of unique TCRs that were SARS-CoV-2-associated, and depth was defined as the fraction of total T cells that were SARS-CoV-2-associated. Using the MIRA data, each spike-specific TCR was mapped to the spike region that the TCR reacts to and placed in a CD4 or CD8 class. Log10-transformed breadth and depth values were compared by one-way ANOVA with Sidak's multiple comparisons tests. The immuneACCESS repertoire file appears here via TCRdb, limited to in-frame rearrangements. These files lack a portion of the clones; in checked studies, under half of the deficit traces to unresolved V genes, and the cause of the others is not known. That table is the source of V, J and clone size, and D and trimming were worked out from the DNA. The sample has 120,000 or so clones on record, around nine tenths of them singletons. The ten top clones hold 6% to 8% of the sample.

This specimen's time point label, per the study, means: about 28 days (+/-7) after the second vaccine dose. Because spike-specific TCR depth and breadth did not differ between the two schedules, AZD1222 recipients who got a second dose at roughly 4 weeks were pooled with those who got a second dose at roughly 12 weeks. Vaccinee samples came from UK trials COV001 and COV002, including a single-blind randomized controlled phase 2/3 trial of AZD1222 (ChAdOx1 nCoV-19) in healthy adults. For TCRbeta chain sequencing, PBMC samples were collected from trial participants at day 0 and at day 28 after the second dose.

The sample was peripheral blood, taken 28 days after the second AZD1222 dose. Recombination joined TRBV10-3 with TRBJ2-7; the D gene cannot be resolved reliably. This receptor was obtained from an adult who received the AZD1222 COVID-19 vaccine. The DNA sequence reads TGTGCCATCAGTTATGCGGAGTACGAGCAGTACTTC. Its translation reads: CAISYAEYEQYF.